This is a list of T cell receptor beta chains from one sample in a study of cytomegalovirus exposure and HLA in healthy donors. Clones were read by immunoSEQ multiplex PCR, and TCRdb kept only the in-frame ones, dropping some. The sample includes 130,000 to 150,000 clones, over 65% of them seen just once. Sample: PBMCs. These TCRs come from a man aged 35-49 years in good health and CMV-seropositive. Each CDR3 is given without its conserved first and last residue. A D gene is named only where the DNA matches it firmly.

TRBD1	TRBV7-9	TRBJ2-2	15	ASSLASGTDNTGELF
-	TRBV7-9	TRBJ2-7	12	SSSLGGRPYEQY
-	TRBV7-6	TRBJ1-3	12	ASSFSGDGNTIY
-	TRBV6-6	TRBJ1-5	10	ASSYRGGPQH
TRBD2	TRBV5-1	TRBJ2-1	15	ASSLVASGSGGNEQF
-	TRBV6-5	TRBJ1-1	12	ASSHRERNTEAF
TRBD1	TRBV29-1	TRBJ2-7	13	SARTGGYSSYEQY
TRBD1	TRBV9	TRBJ2-7	12	ASSQGGWIDEQY
TRBD1	TRBV10-3	TRBJ1-1	12	AISEGAGGTEAF
TRBD1	TRBV5-5	TRBJ1-5	12	ASSLTGGNQPQH
-	TRBV28	TRBJ1-5	10	ASTDSAQPQH
-	TRBV6-6	TRBJ2-7	12	ASTSLLLNYEQY
TRBD1	TRBV19	TRBJ1-4	12	ASSIWDRGEKLF
-	TRBV5-1	TRBJ2-3	15	ASGKGVGQSSTDTQY
TRBD1	TRBV27	TRBJ1-2	17	ASSFDRGLSFGGSSGYT
-	TRBV27	TRBJ1-5	12	ASSSRQTNQPQH